Listed here are 18 T cell receptor beta chains from one sample, sequenced in a study of Ad26.COV2.S vaccination and SARS-CoV-2 variants (dated by TCRdb to the early 2020s). Libraries were constructed by the immunoSEQ multiplex PCR assay. Sourced from immuneACCESS, this table was stored by TCRdb with only in-frame sequences that have V and J called. A share of the clones is absent; for the studies checked, an unresolved V gene accounts for under half, and the remainder has no known explanation. Across this sample there are about 350,000 clones, with over 75% seen only once. About 3.5% of the sample lies in the top ten. The meaning of the sample's treatment or condition label: some 19 received Ad26.COV2.S at low or high dose, single or two shots; several received placebo; per-sample allocation not given. For vaccine and placebo recipients, the sequenced repertoires came from samples collected on day 63 after the first injection.

The sequencing here drew on peripheral blood, taken in a trial of Ad26.COV2.S vaccine versus placebo. Source of these receptors: a person aged 18-60 years who received the Ad26.COV2.S COVID-19 vaccine or a placebo.

V gene TRBV4-1 combines with J gene TRBJ1-6; 10 nucleotides line up with TRBD1. V was clipped by 10 bases and J by 4 bases; unmatched bases: 19. Germline loops: CDR1 MGHRA, CDR2 YSYEKL. This CDR3 has 19 amino acids. The CDR3 DNA follows: TGCGCCAACAGTCAATCGGGACAGGGGCTAAAGCGTTATAATTCACCCCTCCACTTT. It translates to CANSQSGQGLKRYNSPLHF.

The chain employs TRBV7-6 and TRBJ1-1; the D gene is possibly TRBD1 (6 bases). This CDR3 is built from 15 residues. Germline assignment: CDR1 SGHVS and CDR2 FNYEAQ. Trimming shortened V by 4 bases and J by 0 bases, and 12 bases separated the two germline ends. The chain's CDR3 is CASSYKTGMNTEAFF. DNA for the CDR3: TGTGCCAGCAGCTACAAGACAGGTATGAACACTGAAGCTTTCTTT.

The chain combines TRBV19 with TRBJ2-7; 8 bases fit TRBD1. V lost 5 bases and J lost 0; bases outside the gene matches: 6. Per germline, CDR1 LNHDA and CDR2 SQIVND (reference sequence). The CDR3 spans 15 residues. CDR3 residues: CASSDDRGSSYEQYF. The CDR3 nucleotides are TGTGCCAGTAGTGATGACAGGGGAAGCTCCTACGAGCAGTACTTC.

The chain is built from TRBV3-1 (or the pseudogene TRBV3-2) and TRBJ1-3; D uncertain. Germline CDR1 LGHDT, CDR2 YNNKEL (reference sequence). V lost 3 bases and J 0 bases, leaving 9 bases between the germline ends. The CDR3 is 15 residues long. CDR3 DNA sequence: TGTGCCAGCAGCCAGATGAGGGTCTCTGGAAACACCATATATTTT. As protein: CASSQMRVSGNTIYF.

About this clone itself: The same CDR3 also results from other DNA sequences found in this sample. The rearrangement uses TRBV5-5 and TRBJ2-2, with TRBD1 as a possible D gene (6 bases). Trimming left V 2 bases short and J 1 base short, with 9 bases between. Germline CDR1 and CDR2: SGHKS and YYEKEE (reference sequence). The CDR3 is 15 residues long. The CDR3 coding sequence is TGTGCCAGCAGCTTAGGCAGGGGGAACACCGGGGAGCTGTTTTTT. This encodes CASSLGRGNTGELFF.

The rearrangement links TRBV9 to TRBJ2-1; 8 nucleotides agree with TRBD1. CDR3 length equals 17 residues. V shed 4 bases and J 4 bases; nucleotides not matched to a gene: 13. CDR1 is SGDLS and CDR2 is YYNGEE in the germline V gene. The CDR3 bases are TGTGCCAGCAGCACGCTCGGACAGGGAGCCCCTTACAATGAGCAGTTCTTC. This sequence encodes CASSTLGQGAPYNEQFF. Looking up the rest from reference TRBV9 and TRBJ2-1 gives the full variable domain: DSGVTQTPKHLITATGQRVTLRCSPRSGDLSVYWYQQSLDQGLQFLIQYYNGEERAKGNILERFSAQQFPDLHSELNLSSLELGDSALYFCASSTLGQGAPYNEQFFGPGTRLTVL.

The rearrangement uses TRBV5-6 and TRBJ1-5; 7 positions match TRBD1. The CDR3 is 18 amino acids. The V gene end was trimmed by 2 bases and the J gene end by 2 bases; junction bases not matched to a gene: 13. CDR1 and CDR2 from the germline V gene are SGHDT and YYEEEE. The CDR3 sequence: CASSLRPGQAIRNQPQHF. The CDR3 nucleotides are TGTGCCAGCAGCTTAAGACCCGGACAGGCCATCCGCAATCAGCCCCAGCATTTT.

The table lists this clone with a count of one. The chain combines TRBV20-1 with TRBJ2-7; no definite D call. Germline V CDR1 and CDR2: DFQATT, SNEGSKA (reference sequence). CDR3 size: 11 residues. The V end lost 3 bases, the J end lost 4 bases, and 7 bases lay between the germline ends. The CDR3 bases are TGCAGTGCTAGTGAGTCGTACGAGCAGTACTTC. Protein sequence: CSASESYEQYF.

Notes on this clone: Other DNA sequences in this specimen translate into the identical CDR3. The chain uses TRBV5-1 and TRBJ2-2; D unresolved. Germline CDR1 is SGHRS and CDR2 is YFSETQ. This CDR3 spans 14 amino acids. V lost 0 bases and J 1 base, leaving 4 bases between the germline ends. CDR3 sequence (DNA): TGCGCCAGCAGCTTGGTGGGGAACACCGGGGAGCTGTTTTTT. Translation gives CASSLVGNTGELFF.

This chain uses TRBV30 with TRBJ1-4; D unresolved. Germline V CDR1 and CDR2: GTSNPN, SVGIG (reference sequence). The CDR3 has 13 residues. Deletions cut 3 bases from V and 0 bases from J, with 5 bases between. In DNA, the CDR3 is TGTGCCTGGAGCAAAGCAACTAATGAAAAACTGTTTTTT. This encodes CAWSKATNEKLFF. The full variable domain, with the rest looked up from reference TRBV30 and TRBJ1-4, is SQTIHQWPATLVQPVGSPLSLECTVEGTSNPNLYWYRQAAGRGLQLLFYSVGIGQISSEVPQNLSASRPQDRQFILSSKKLLLSDSGFYLCAWSKATNEKLFFGSGTQLSVL.

This chain joins TRBV27 and TRBJ1-5; the D gene is possibly TRBD1 (6 bases). V was trimmed by 2 bases and J by 6 bases, leaving 11 bases between them. CDR1 is MNHEY and CDR2 is SMNVEV in the germline V gene (reference sequence). There are 14 residues in the CDR3. CDR3 region: CASSLAGGGQPQHF. CDR3 coding DNA: TGTGCCAGCAGTTTAGCGGGGGGCGGTCAGCCCCAGCATTTT.

The rearrangement links TRBV10-2 to TRBJ2-1; 10 bases map to TRBD2. Looked up from germline, CDR1 is WSHSY and CDR2 is SAAADI. V lost 0 bases to trimming and J lost 9 bases; unmatched junction nucleotides: 5. This CDR3 has 15 amino acids. The CDR3 loop reads CASSESTSGSPEQFF. CDR3 DNA sequence: TGCGCCAGCAGTGAGTCGACTAGCGGGTCCCCTGAGCAGTTCTTC.

V is TRBV20-1 and J is TRBJ1-4, with TRBD1 as a possible D gene (6 bases). The germline V gene encodes CDR1 DFQATT and CDR2 SNEGSKA (reference sequence). Trimming left V 6 bases short and J 6 bases short, with 8 bases between. This CDR3 spans 11 amino acids. CDR3 sequence (DNA): TGCAGTGCATACAGGGATGAAAAACTGTTTTTT. It specifies CSAYRDEKLFF.

The chain couples TRBV6-2 or TRBV6-3 to TRBJ1-6, with D maybe TRBD1 (5 bases). With 6 bases removed from V and 7 bases from J, the gap between germline ends came to 7 bases. The CDR3 extends over 12 amino acids. Germline assignment: CDR1 MNHEY and CDR2 SVGEGT. CDR3 nucleotides: TGTGCCAGCAGCTCAGGGAATTCACCCCTCCACTTT. Protein: CASSSGNSPLHF.

Comment on this clone: Distinct nucleotide sequences in the sample also encode this CDR3. This sequence joins TRBV9 and TRBJ2-1; D not resolved. The germline CDR1 and CDR2 sequences are SGDLS and YYNGEE. The CDR3 totals 11 residues. V lost 0 bases and J lost 8, with 3 bases in between. The CDR3 spells CASSVGDEQFF. The CDR3 DNA is TGTGCCAGCAGCGTAGGCGATGAGCAGTTCTTC.

This chain uses TRBV3-1 (or the pseudogene TRBV3-2) with TRBJ2-3; D not certain. Germline V gives CDR1 LGHDT, CDR2 YNNKEL (reference sequence). Trimming stripped 0 bases from V and 4 bases from J, with 8 bases between. The length of the CDR3 is 14 residues. The CDR3 DNA is TGTGCCAGCAGCCAAGATGTGGCGGCAGATACGCAGTATTTT. Amino acids: CASSQDVAADTQYF.

The chain joins TRBV18 to TRBJ1-4; D may be TRBD1 (6 bases). V was trimmed by 1 base and J by 3 bases, leaving 12 bases between them. CDR3 length: 16 residues. The V gene's germline CDR1 is KGHSH and CDR2 LQKENI. CDR3 in DNA: TGTGCCAGCTCACCACAGGGGGTCCAGGCTAATGAAAAACTGTTTTTT. Its translation: CASSPQGVQANEKLFF. Complete variable domain (other parts from reference TRBV18 and TRBJ1-4): NAGVMQNPRHLVRRRGQEARLRCSPMKGHSHVYWYRQLPEEGLKFMVYLQKENIIDESGMPKERFSAEFPKEGPSILRIQQVVRGDSAAYFCASSPQGVQANEKLFFGSGTQLSVL.

The CDR3 DNA sequence: TGTGCCAGCAGCTCGACAGGGGGCGCGAGCACTGAAGCTTTCTTT. It yields the protein CASSSTGGASTEAFF. The V call is TRBV11-1, the J call TRBJ1-1, with 10 bases fitting TRBD1. Trimming took 4 bases from V and 4 from J; bases not matched to a gene: 6. Germline CDR1 SGHAT, CDR2 FQDESV (reference sequence). The CDR3 is 15 amino acids.